Here is one T cell receptor beta chain with its context. Its target is not known. At the DNA level, this CDR3 is encoded by other sequences in the same sample as well. Measured with immunoSEQ multiplex PCR; TCRdb has only the in-frame clones, and not every one. The profile shows 900,000 to 1,200,000 clones, about four fifths of them singletons. The data were obtained in a study of shared clonotypes between healthy human individuals. Study-level results: Depth was large, yet rarefaction showed that sorted-subset sequencing was incomplete. It was only blood that was sampled, and tissue repertoires likely differ. Researchers found naive subsets generally carried larger estimated richness than memory subsets.

The germline V gene encodes CDR1 SEHNR and CDR2 FQNEAQ (reference sequence). This CDR3 region has 12 residues. Trimming removed 3 bases at V and 5 bases at J, with 6 bases between. Nashville, Tennessee was home to all donors, who were Caucasian adults. The sample comprised memory CD4+ T cells from PBMCs. Specified subset: CD45RA-negative fraction. The chain combines TRBV7-9 with TRBJ2-3; D gene unclear. The TCR originated in a man younger than 35 in good health. Some clones in this sample may be carry-over from other donors' samples. CDR3 sequence reads: CASSLQGDTQYF. The CDR3 region has the DNA TGTGCCAGCAGCTTGCAAGGAGATACGCAGTATTTT.